This T cell receptor beta chain was sequenced in a study of blood T cell repertoires in COVID-19. At the level of the study: T cells, B-cell-depleted T cells, or PBMCs provided the cDNA or gDNA that served as material.

Original data processing: Cell counts per sample came from amplifying reference gene primers. Produced via immunoSEQ multiplex PCR; TCRdb's table is partial and in-frame only. The DNA was the basis for D and trimming; V, J and clone size are from that table. The sample shows roughly 150,000 clones, 84% of them seen only once. Followed over time, Seattle patients had been enrolled while infection was active. CDR3 size: 16 residues. V lost 0 bases and J lost 6; bases outside the gene matches: 5. CDR1 SGDLS and CDR2 YYNGEE come from the germline V gene. Sequencing used peripheral blood. The chain links TRBV9 to TRBJ2-1; TRBD2 matches at 11 bases. This TCR was sampled from a woman at least 80 years old with COVID-19, enrolled during active disease. CDR3 sequence: CASSVGLAGGTNEQFF. As DNA, the CDR3 is TGTGCCAGCAGCGTAGGTCTAGCGGGGGGTACCAATGAGCAGTTCTTC.